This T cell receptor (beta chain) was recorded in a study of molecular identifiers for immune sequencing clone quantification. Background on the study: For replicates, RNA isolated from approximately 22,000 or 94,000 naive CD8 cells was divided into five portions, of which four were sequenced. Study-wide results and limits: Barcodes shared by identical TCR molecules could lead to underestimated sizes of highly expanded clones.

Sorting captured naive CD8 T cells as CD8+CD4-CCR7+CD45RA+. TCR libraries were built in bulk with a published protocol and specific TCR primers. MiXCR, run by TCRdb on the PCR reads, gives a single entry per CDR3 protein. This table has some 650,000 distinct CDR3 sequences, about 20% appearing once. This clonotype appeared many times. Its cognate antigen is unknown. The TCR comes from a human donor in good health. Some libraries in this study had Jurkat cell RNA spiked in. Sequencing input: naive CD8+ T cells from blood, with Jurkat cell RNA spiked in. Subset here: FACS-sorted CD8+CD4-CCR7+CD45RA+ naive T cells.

The DNA of the CDR3 is TGTGCCAGCAGCGTAGGATCACCGGAATCCGGGGAGCTGTTTTTT. This translates into CASSVGSPESGELFF. V gene TRBV9 combines with J gene TRBJ2-2, with D unclear. This CDR3 spans 15 amino acids. V was pared by 0 bases and J by 6 bases, with 12 bases between. Germline CDR1 SGDLS, CDR2 YYNGEE.